The next 22 T cell receptor beta chains were all read from a single sample in a study of shared clonotypes between healthy human individuals (dated by TCRdb to the early 2020s). To prepare the library, the immunoSEQ multiplex PCR assay was applied. TCRdb's version of the immuneACCESS table is confined to in-frame rearrangements and falls short of the full clone set. An unresolved V gene accounts for under half of the shortfall where checked; the remainder is of unknown origin. For this sample the table gives 1.6 million or so clones, of which roughly 97% were detected only once. Over 1% of the sample is taken by the ten largest. The sequencing sample was made of naive CD4+ T cells sorted from blood. The label giving this sample's cell subset or site can be read as: CD45RA+ positively selected. These receptors came from a man aged 30-40 years in good health.

This rearrangement joins TRBV5-1 to TRBJ1-1, with TRBD1 matching over 8 bases. Trimming at V came to 3 bases and at J to 4 bases, leaving 2 bases not matched to a gene. Germline loops: CDR1 SGHRS, CDR2 YFSETQ. There are 13 residues in the CDR3. CDR3 protein: CASSWTGTTEAFF. DNA of the CDR3: TGCGCCAGCAGCTGGACAGGGACCACTGAAGCTTTCTTT.

The DNA of the CDR3 is TGTGCCAGCAGCTTCGGGGGCTCTGGGGCCAACGTCCTGACTTTC. This encodes CASSFGGSGANVLTF. The chain is built from TRBV7-2 and TRBJ2-6, with TRBD2 as a possible D gene (6 bases). The V end lost 3 bases, the J end lost 0 bases, and 6 bases lay between the germline ends. Germline CDR1 is SGHTA and CDR2 is FQGNSA. This CDR3 has 15 amino acids.

The chain carries TRBV10-3 and TRBJ2-6; 8 positions agree with TRBD1. Trimming cost V 2 bases and J 1 base; bases outside gene matches: 16. The length of the CDR3 is 21 residues. The germline V gene has CDR1 ENHRY and CDR2 SYGVKD. CDR3 region: CAISEASLLAGGISGANVLTF. The CDR3, as DNA: TGTGCCATCAGTGAGGCGTCCTTGTTGGCAGGGGGCATTTCTGGGGCCAACGTCCTGACTTTC.

The chain has TRBV7-3 and TRBJ2-1, with 8 bases identical to TRBD2. The CDR3 spans 14 residues. Trimming removed 0 bases from V and 9 bases from J; junction bases left unmatched: 4. CDR1 SGHTA and CDR2 FQGTGA come from the germline V gene. Here the CDR3 DNA reads TGTGCCAGCAGCTTAACTAGCGGGAACGGTGAGCAGTTCTTC. This sequence encodes CASSLTSGNGEQFF.

The chain recombines TRBV19 with TRBJ2-7; 7 nucleotides agree with TRBD1. This CDR3 contains 13 residues. After removal of 10 bases from V and 2 bases from J, the junction contained 8 bases not matched to a gene. The germline V gene encodes CDR1 LNHDA and CDR2 SQIVND (reference sequence). For the CDR3, the DNA is TGTGCCACCCGGCCCGACAGGGCCTACGAGCAGTACTTC. Its translation: CATRPDRAYEQYF.

The gene calls are TRBV6-5 and TRBJ1-2; D remains ambiguous. Germline loops: CDR1 MNHEY, CDR2 SVGAGI. The CDR3 extends over 12 amino acids. V lost 6 bases and J 6 bases, leaving 11 bases between the germline ends. For the CDR3, the DNA is TGTGCCAGCAGGGGTTATAGGGATGGCTACACCTTC. Translating gives CASRGYRDGYTF.

The CDR3 region is CASSDAGAQRGGTDTQYF. Here the CDR3 DNA reads TGTGCCAGCAGTGATGCCGGGGCCCAGCGGGGAGGGACAGATACGCAGTATTTT. The rearrangement links TRBV2 to TRBJ2-3; TRBD2 matches at 7 bases. With 3 bases clipped from V and 3 bases from J, the junction kept 15 bases outside the gene matches. The germline CDR1 and CDR2 sequences are SNHLY and FYNNEI. The length of the CDR3 is 18 residues. Looking up the rest from reference TRBV2 and TRBJ2-3 gives the full variable domain: EPEVTQTPSHQVTQMGQEVILRCVPISNHLYFYWYRQILGQKVEFLVSFYNNEISEKSEIFDDQFSVERPDGSNFTLKIRSTKLEDSAMYFCASSDAGAQRGGTDTQYFGPGTRLTVL.

The V gene is TRBV29-1, the J gene TRBJ1-3, with D hard to call. The germline V gene has CDR1 SQVTM and CDR2 ANQGSEA. This CDR3 is built from 14 residues. Trimming cost V 7 bases and J 0 bases, with 13 bases left between them. CDR3 region: CSACSGPSGNTIYF. The CDR3 DNA reads TGCAGCGCGTGCTCCGGGCCCTCTGGAAACACCATATATTTT.

The chain carries TRBV7-2 and TRBJ2-1; 12 bases agree with TRBD2. Losses at the gene ends were 2 bases for V and 0 bases for J; bases not matched to a gene: 8. This CDR3 has 19 residues. In germline, CDR1 is SGHTA, CDR2 FQGNSA. CDR3 in amino acids: CASSLSPLAGGSSYNEQFF. CDR3 bases: TGTGCCAGCAGCTTATCCCCCCTAGCGGGAGGGAGCTCCTACAATGAGCAGTTCTTC.

This clone was detected only once. This sequence joins TRBV11-2 and TRBJ1-1; TRBD1 aligns across 9 bases. There are 15 residues in the CDR3. Germline V lookup: CDR1 SGHAT, CDR2 FQNNGV. V lost 2 bases to trimming and J lost 3 bases; unmatched junction nucleotides: 4. This chain's CDR3 is CASSLLGTGYTEAFF. The CDR3 region has the DNA TGTGCCAGCAGCTTATTGGGGACAGGGTACACTGAAGCTTTCTTT.

Here the CDR3 reads CASSFRPPGQGNYGYTF. In nucleotides, the CDR3 is TGTGCCAGCAGTTTCCGCCCTCCGGGACAGGGAAACTATGGCTACACCTTC. The V gene is TRBV27, the J gene TRBJ1-2, with 9 bases fitting TRBD1. With 3 bases clipped from V and 2 bases from J, the junction kept 10 bases outside the gene matches. This CDR3 is 17 amino acids long. Germline CDR1 is MNHEY and CDR2 is SMNVEV (reference sequence).

This clone was observed a handful of times. The genes are TRBV9 and TRBJ2-3; 7 nucleotides align to TRBD2. The germline V gene encodes CDR1 SGDLS and CDR2 YYNGEE. The CDR3 is 16 residues long. With V trimmed by 0 bases and J by 2 bases, 6 bases remained unmatched. DNA for the CDR3: TGTGCCAGCAGCGTAGCTTTAAGCGGGGACACAGATACGCAGTATTTT. Translated: CASSVALSGDTDTQYF. Filled out from reference TRBV9 and TRBJ2-3, the complete variable domain reads DSGVTQTPKHLITATGQRVTLRCSPRSGDLSVYWYQQSLDQGLQFLIQYYNGEERAKGNILERFSAQQFPDLHSELNLSSLELGDSALYFCASSVALSGDTDTQYFGPGTRLTVL.

This rearrangement joins TRBV25-1 to TRBJ1-2; D call uncertain. Deletions cut 10 bases from V and 7 bases from J, with 19 bases between. CDR3 size: 13 residues. Germline V lookup: CDR1 MGHDK, CDR2 SYGVNS. CDR3 region: CATDLRAEGGYTF. The CDR3 DNA sequence: TGTGCCACCGATCTGAGGGCAGAGGGTGGCTACACCTTC.

This sequence joins TRBV19 and TRBJ2-1; D is perhaps TRBD1 or TRBD2 (5 bases each). The CDR3 is 14 amino acids. V was pared by 2 bases and J by 5 bases, with 10 bases between. Germline lookup yields CDR1 LNHDA and CDR2 SQIVND (reference sequence). The CDR3, as DNA: TGTGCCAGTAGTATATGGGGGACGAACAATGAGCAGTTCTTC. This translates into CASSIWGTNNEQFF. Together with reference TRBV19 and TRBJ2-1, the CDR3 gives the full variable domain: DGGITQSPKYLFRKEGQNVTLSCEQNLNHDAMYWYRQDPGQGLRLIYYSQIVNDFQKGDIAEGYSVSREKKESFPLTVTSAQKNPTAFYLCASSIWGTNNEQFFGPGTRLTVL.

In the case of this clone: This sample includes further DNA sequences coding for the same CDR3. The chain joins TRBV25-1 to TRBJ1-4, with 10 bases fitting TRBD1. The V and J ends lost 4 bases and 7 bases, in that order; junction bases with no gene match: 6. Germline V lookup: CDR1 MGHDK, CDR2 SYGVNS. The CDR3 consists of 15 residues. As DNA, the CDR3 is TGTGCCAGCAGTGCCCGACAGGGGGCGGGTGAAAAACTGTTTTTT. It specifies CASSARQGAGEKLFF.

The V call is TRBV5-1, the J call TRBJ2-2; 10 bases agree with TRBD2. The CDR3 has 15 amino acids. The germline gives CDR1 SGHRS, CDR2 YFSETQ. The ends lost 2 bases at V and 3 bases at J; junction bases unmatched: 1. CDR3 region: CASSFLAGDTGELFF. In DNA, the CDR3 is TGCGCCAGCAGCTTCCTAGCGGGAGACACCGGGGAGCTGTTTTTT.

This clone was counted between two and nine times. The chain uses TRBV20-1 and TRBJ2-1, with D possibly matching TRBD2 (6 bases). Germline V gives CDR1 DFQATT, CDR2 SNEGSKA (reference sequence). V was cut by 4 bases and J by 9 bases, with 10 bases left in between. The CDR3 runs 11 residues. CDR3 sequence reads: CSATRGSEQFF. In DNA form, the CDR3 reads TGCAGTGCTACACGGGGGAGTGAGCAGTTCTTC.

This chain joins TRBV7-2 and TRBJ1-2, with D possibly TRBD1 on 5 matching bases. Germline assignment: CDR1 SGHTA and CDR2 FQGNSA. Trimming took 3 bases from V and 8 from J, leaving 13 bases between them. The CDR3 is made up of 13 amino acids. CDR3 in DNA: TGTGCCAGCAGCTTGCTCAGGGAGGTCGGCTACACCTTC. It translates to CASSLLREVGYTF.

CDR3 sequence reads: CASRGSSGSHYEQYF. DNA for the CDR3: TGTGCCAGTAGAGGGTCCTCGGGATCGCACTACGAGCAGTACTTC. The rearrangement links TRBV19 to TRBJ2-7, with D maybe TRBD2 (5 bases). Between the trimmed V and J ends, which lost 6 bases and 3 bases, there was a span of 18 bases. Per the germline V gene, CDR1 is LNHDA and CDR2 is SQIVND (reference sequence). CDR3 length: 15 residues.

The V and J genes are TRBV29-1 and TRBJ1-4; D remains ambiguous. The CDR3 covers 14 residues. Germline lookup yields CDR1 SQVTM and CDR2 ANQGSEA. Trimming removed 7 bases from V and 4 bases from J, with 16 bases in between. CDR3 DNA sequence: TGCAGCGGTAGACTCCGGGCCTTTAATGAAAAACTGTTTTTT. It yields the protein CSGRLRAFNEKLFF.

J is TRBJ1-1 and V is TRBV4-1; TRBD1 might be the D (5 bases). This CDR3 has 13 residues. Trimming pared 1 base from V and 6 bases from J, leaving 9 bases between. Per germline, CDR1 MGHRA and CDR2 YSYEKL. CDR3 nucleotide sequence: TGCGCCAGCAGCCAAGGGCCAGGGCCTGAAGCTTTCTTT. Protein sequence: CASSQGPGPEAFF.

The CDR3 DNA reads TGTGCCAGCTCACCACCGGACGGGGAAGAGACCCAGTACTTC. This encodes CASSPPDGEETQYF. V usage is TRBV18 and J usage is TRBJ2-5, with D perhaps TRBD2 (5 bases). CDR1 and CDR2 from the germline V gene are KGHSH and LQKENI. The CDR3 covers 14 residues. The V gene lost 0 bases and the J gene lost 3 bases, with 8 bases spanning the gap.